This T cell receptor beta chain was found in a study of identical twins. This clonotype has just a few counts. In TCRdb, the 5' RACE reads were re-called with MiXCR into one record per CDR3 protein. Of some 320,000 distinct CDR3 sequences listed, roughly an eighth were seen once; the top ten hold just over 7%. V shed 0 bases and J 2 bases; nucleotides not matched to a gene: 8. The length of the CDR3 is 17 residues. Germline loops: CDR1 SGHRS, CDR2 YFSETQ. The same sample was also used in a study of yellow fever vaccine responses in identical twins.

The chain employs TRBV5-1 and TRBJ1-2; 9 nucleotides match TRBD1. Material for sequencing was CD8+ T cells sorted from blood. This sequence originates from a woman aged 18-29 years in good health. The CDR3, as DNA: TGCGCCAGCAGCTTGGAAGGGACAGGGTTGGAGAACTATGGCTACACCTTC. It yields the protein CASSLEGTGLENYGYTF.